Below, one T cell receptor (beta chain) is given with its context. This entry is derived from a study of blood T cell repertoires in COVID-19. Study at large: There were acute and convalescent COVID-19 samples, and they came from the United States, Italy and Spain. The analysed material was cDNA or gDNA that came from T cells, B-cell-depleted T cells, or PBMCs.

The CDR3 is made up of 14 amino acids. Deletions cut 2 bases from V and 5 bases from J, with 10 bases between. CDR1 and CDR2 from the germline V gene are KGHSH and LQKENI. This table comes from immunoSEQ multiplex PCR, and its TCRdb copy is limited to in-frame clones, with some not included. The sample holds roughly 150,000 clones; about 86% are singletons and the top ten take 10%. Sequencing used peripheral blood. J is TRBJ1-5 and V is TRBV18; D might be TRBD1 (5 bases). The sequence was collected from a woman in her 70s with COVID-19, enrolled during active disease. DNA for the CDR3: TGTGCCAGCTCACCATCAGGGAATCATCAGCCCCAGCATTTT. It specifies CASSPSGNHQPQHF.